The 29 T cell receptor beta chains listed next were all sequenced from one sample in a study of T cell changes during pregnancy in multiple sclerosis. Assay: immunoSEQ multiplex PCR; the TCRdb copy retains only in-frame clones and omits some. The repertoire has 95,000 to 100,000 clones, 80% to 95% of them found once; the top ten carry over 3%. The sample in question was peripheral blood, obtained in the second trimester of pregnancy. The receptors shown here come from a female donor with multiple sclerosis, enrolled in a pregnancy study.

This chain connects TRBV5-1 to TRBJ2-1, with D unclear. The germline V gene encodes CDR1 SGHRS and CDR2 YFSETQ. The CDR3 runs to 15 residues. Trimming shortened V by 1 base and J by 0 bases, and 8 bases separated the two germline ends. CDR3 nucleotide sequence: TGCGCCAGCAGCTTGACAGAGAGCTCCTACAATGAGCAGTTCTTC. As protein: CASSLTESSYNEQFF.

The rearrangement links TRBV28 to TRBJ1-2; 7 nucleotides align to TRBD1. The CDR3 totals 13 residues. Germline V gene sequence: CDR1 MDHEN, CDR2 SYDVKM. The trim removed 3 bases at V and 7 bases at J, leaving 5 bases unmatched. The CDR3 sequence: CASSLAGGSGYTF. CDR3 in DNA: TGTGCCAGCAGTTTGGCAGGGGGAAGTGGCTACACCTTC.

V and J are TRBV19 and TRBJ1-5, with 12 bases matching TRBD1. The CDR3 length is 16 residues. In germline, CDR1 is LNHDA, CDR2 SQIVND (reference sequence). Trimming cost V 7 bases and J 5 bases; bases outside gene matches: 9. CDR3 coding DNA: TGTGCCAGTATTGGGACAGGGGGCGAATTCTATCAGCCCCAGCATTTT. Its protein is CASIGTGGEFYQPQHF.

The rearrangement links TRBV13 to TRBJ2-1; 7 bases map to TRBD1. From germline, CDR1 is PRHDT and CDR2 FYEKMQ (reference sequence). CDR3 length equals 12 residues. V lost 4 bases to trimming and J lost 10 bases; unmatched junction nucleotides: 4. The CDR3 sequence is CASSWGQPEQFF. CDR3 in DNA: TGTGCCAGCAGCTGGGGACAGCCCGAGCAGTTCTTC.

The sample holds a few counts of this clone. V gene TRBV7-9 combines with J gene TRBJ1-1, with TRBD1 as a possible D gene (5 bases). The V end was cut by 2 bases, the J end by 1 base, with 5 bases between. The germline V gene encodes CDR1 SEHNR and CDR2 FQNEAQ (reference sequence). CDR3 length equals 13 residues. The CDR3 bases are TGTGCCAGCAGCTTACAGGGGAACACTGAAGCTTTCTTT. Amino acids: CASSLQGNTEAFF. The full variable domain, rest sourced from reference TRBV7-9 and TRBJ1-1, is DTGVSQNPRHKITKRGQNVTFRCDPISEHNRLYWYRQTLGQGPEFLTYFQNEAQLEKSRLLSDRFSAERPKGSFSTLEIQRTEQGDSAMYLCASSLQGNTEAFFGQGTRLTVV.

This clone has only one observation. CDR3 protein: CSVAGTGGKSSYEQYF. For the CDR3, the DNA is TGCAGCGTTGCCGGGACAGGGGGAAAAAGCTCCTACGAGCAGTACTTC. The chain has TRBV29-1 and TRBJ2-7; 11 nucleotides agree with TRBD1. Unmatched junction bases numbered 8, after V lost 4 bases and J lost 0 bases. The CDR3 consists of 16 residues. Per germline, CDR1 SQVTM and CDR2 ANQGSEA.

This clone has only one observation. V gene TRBV5-6 combines with J gene TRBJ2-4; 7 bases fit TRBD2. The germline gives CDR1 SGHDT, CDR2 YYEEEE. The CDR3 spans 17 residues. V dropped 4 bases and J dropped 6; count of bases not matched to a gene: 16. The CDR3 DNA reads TGTGCCAGCAGCGGGAGGGCGGCCCGGGTCCTTAGAAACATTCAGTACTTC. Amino acid sequence: CASSGRAARVLRNIQYF.

The chain links TRBV7-2 to TRBJ2-7; D is undetermined. The germline V gene has CDR1 SGHTA and CDR2 FQGNSA. CDR3 length: 11 amino acids. The V and J ends lost 8 bases and 2 bases respectively, with 7 bases between them. CDR3 DNA sequence: TGTGCCAGCTCCTATGCCTACGAGCAGTACTTC. Translation gives CASSYAYEQYF.

The chain combines TRBV27 with TRBJ2-5, with 9 bases fitting TRBD1. Germline values: CDR1 MNHEY, CDR2 SMNVEV (reference sequence). After removal of 4 bases from V and 3 bases from J, the junction contained 0 bases not matched to a gene. The CDR3 loop spans 13 amino acids. The CDR3 DNA reads TGTGCCAGCAGTTGGGACAGGGAAGAGACCCAGTACTTC. It is translated as CASSWDREETQYF.

The rearrangement uses TRBV11-2 and TRBJ1-4; the D is unclear. V dropped 5 bases and J dropped 4 bases, with 14 bases sitting between them. The CDR3 runs 15 residues. Germline V lookup: CDR1 SGHAT, CDR2 FQNNGV. The CDR3 protein is CASSRLGRVNEKLFF. Here the CDR3 DNA reads TGTGCCAGCAGCCGACTAGGACGGGTTAATGAAAAACTGTTTTTT. The full variable domain, in which reference TRBV11-2 and TRBJ1-4 provide the parts outside the CDR3, is EAGVAQSPRYKIIEKRQSVAFWCNPISGHATLYWYQQILGQGPKLLIQFQNNGVVDDSQLPKDRFSAERLKGVDSTLKIQPAKLEDSAVYLCASSRLGRVNEKLFFGSGTQLSVL.

The V gene is TRBV19, the J gene TRBJ2-1; 7 positions match TRBD2. The CDR3 spans 13 residues. Germline values: CDR1 LNHDA, CDR2 SQIVND (reference sequence). The junction had 4 bases not matched to a gene; V was cut back by 4 bases and J by 7 bases. CDR3 nucleotide sequence: TGTGCCAGTAGTAGGACGGGGGGTAATGAGCAGTTCTTC. Translation: CASSRTGGNEQFF.

This clone was picked up one time. The chain joins TRBV9 to TRBJ2-7; maybe TRBD2 (7 bases). V lost 1 base and J 3 bases, leaving 14 bases between the germline ends. Germline CDR1 and CDR2: SGDLS and YYNGEE. The CDR3 has 15 amino acids. CDR3 loop: CASSVRGAGLYEQYF. CDR3 nucleotides: TGTGCCAGCAGCGTACGGGGGGCTGGTCTCTACGAGCAGTACTTC.

The V call is TRBV18, the J call TRBJ1-1, with 8 nucleotides matching TRBD1. The CDR3 runs 19 residues. The V gene's germline CDR1 is KGHSH and CDR2 LQKENI. Unmatched junction bases numbered 18, after V lost 3 bases and J lost 3 bases. The CDR3 DNA is TGTGCCAGCTCACCCCCGAGGGGCAGGGGGCGCGGAATGGACACTGAAGCTTTCTTT. The encoded protein is CASSPPRGRGRGMDTEAFF.

The chain carries TRBV10-3 and TRBJ2-1; the D gene is possibly TRBD2 (6 bases). With 9 bases removed from V and 6 bases from J, the gap between germline ends came to 12 bases. This CDR3 region has 12 residues. Germline-derived CDR1 and CDR2 are ENHRY and SYGVKD. As DNA, the CDR3 is TGTGCCATAGCGGGCTCGGTCAATGAGCAGTTCTTC. Protein product: CAIAGSVNEQFF.

V gene TRBV11-2 combines with J gene TRBJ2-1; tentative D call: TRBD2 (5 bases). CDR3 length: 12 residues. V lost 5 bases and J 6 bases, leaving 8 bases between the germline ends. CDR1 is SGHAT, CDR2 FQNNGV, per germline. The DNA of the CDR3 is TGTGCCAGCAGCCTCAGCGGCAATGAGCAGTTCTTC. Protein product: CASSLSGNEQFF. Full variable domain (outside the CDR3, taken from reference TRBV11-2 and TRBJ2-1): EAGVAQSPRYKIIEKRQSVAFWCNPISGHATLYWYQQILGQGPKLLIQFQNNGVVDDSQLPKDRFSAERLKGVDSTLKIQPAKLEDSAVYLCASSLSGNEQFFGPGTRLTVL.

The gene calls are TRBV5-1 and TRBJ2-3; a possible D gene is TRBD1 (6 bases). The CDR3 spans 16 residues. Germline-derived CDR1 and CDR2 are SGHRS and YFSETQ. Between the trimmed V and J ends, which lost 4 bases and 5 bases, there was a span of 20 bases. The CDR3 DNA is TGCGCCAGCAGCCGCGGACAGACGGCAGTGGGAGATACGCAGTATTTT. It yields the protein CASSRGQTAVGDTQYF.

The rearrangement uses TRBV7-9 and TRBJ2-2; D is undetermined. This CDR3 is 13 amino acids long. Trimming shortened V by 1 base and J by 8 bases, and 8 bases separated the two germline ends. In germline, CDR1 is SEHNR, CDR2 FQNEAQ (reference sequence). The CDR3 spells CASSLVFAGELFF. The CDR3 coding sequence is TGTGCCAGCAGCTTAGTGTTTGCGGGGGAGCTGTTTTTT. The full variable domain, its missing parts supplied by reference TRBV7-9 and TRBJ2-2, is DTGVSQNPRHKITKRGQNVTFRCDPISEHNRLYWYRQTLGQGPEFLTYFQNEAQLEKSRLLSDRFSAERPKGSFSTLEIQRTEQGDSAMYLCASSLVFAGELFFGEGSRLTVL.

The chain links TRBV5-6 to TRBJ1-2, with 8 bases identical to TRBD1. Germline-derived CDR1 and CDR2 are SGHDT and YYEEEE. The CDR3 has 18 residues. The ends lost 4 bases at V and 6 bases at J; junction bases unmatched: 20. The CDR3 spells CASSQPPGQVVTLNGYTF. In DNA, the CDR3 is TGTGCCAGCAGCCAACCACCGGGACAGGTCGTGACCCTCAATGGCTACACCTTC.

V usage is TRBV28 and J usage is TRBJ2-7; the match to TRBD1 covers 10 bases. Germline-derived CDR1 and CDR2 are MDHEN and SYDVKM. V trimming: 6 bases; J trimming: 2 bases; junction bases outside the gene matches: 7. The CDR3 contains 15 residues. CDR3 region: CASSGTGVGTYEQYF. For the CDR3, the DNA is TGTGCCAGCAGCGGGACAGGGGTCGGAACCTACGAGCAGTACTTC.

The V and J genes are TRBV7-2 and TRBJ2-7; 10 bases line up with TRBD2. CDR1 is SGHTA and CDR2 is FQGNSA in the germline V gene. Losses at the gene ends were 5 bases for V and 3 bases for J; bases not matched to a gene: 4. The CDR3 contains 14 residues. As DNA, the CDR3 is TGTGCCAGCAGCCGGACTAGCGGAAACTACGAGCAGTACTTC. Translating it yields CASSRTSGNYEQYF.

V gene TRBV7-8 combines with J gene TRBJ1-5; a possible D gene is TRBD1 (6 bases). Germline V lookup: CDR1 SGHVS, CDR2 FQNEAQ. V was cut by 4 bases and J by 0 bases, with 19 bases left in between. The CDR3 consists of 18 residues. CDR3 in amino acids: CASSSRISRDNSNQPQHF. CDR3 bases: TGTGCCAGCAGCTCGAGAATAAGCCGGGACAATAGCAATCAGCCCCAGCATTTT.

A few counts support this clone. The chain recombines TRBV25-1 with TRBJ1-1; D possibly corresponds to TRBD1 (5 bases). Germline assignment: CDR1 MGHDK and CDR2 SYGVNS. Trimming took 4 bases from V and 6 from J, leaving 9 bases between them. This CDR3 has 12 residues. The CDR3 reads CASSAWGSEAFF. In nucleotides, the CDR3 is TGTGCCAGCAGTGCATGGGGCTCTGAAGCTTTCTTT.

The J gene is TRBJ2-5, the V gene TRBV6-5; the D gene is possibly TRBD1 (6 bases). Deletions cut 0 bases from V and 4 bases from J, with 9 bases between. The CDR3 loop spans 14 amino acids. CDR1 is MNHEY and CDR2 is SVGAGI in the germline V gene. DNA for the CDR3: TGTGCCAGCAGTTACTCTACAGGGAGAGAGACCCAGTACTTC. As protein: CASSYSTGRETQYF.

The rearrangement joins TRBV5-1 to TRBJ1-3, with D tentatively TRBD1 (5 bases). The CDR3 is 16 amino acids. V lost 0 bases to trimming and J lost 0 bases, with 10 bases between them. Germline V gene lookup returns CDR1 SGHRS and CDR2 YFSETQ. The CDR3 sequence: CASSLAPQGSGNTIYF. CDR3 coding DNA: TGCGCCAGCAGCTTGGCCCCGCAGGGCTCTGGAAACACCATATATTTT.

The rearrangement joins TRBV13 to TRBJ1-1; D remains unclear. The CDR3 spans 13 residues. Germline V CDR1 and CDR2: PRHDT, FYEKMQ (reference sequence). V shed 1 base and J shed 7 bases, with 10 bases lying between them. CDR3 sequence (DNA): TGTGCCAGCAGCTTAGAAGGTGCGGTTGAAGCTTTCTTT. This gives the protein CASSLEGAVEAFF. Combining the CDR3 with reference TRBV13 and TRBJ1-1 gives the whole variable domain AAGVIQSPRHLIKEKRETATLKCYPIPRHDTVYWYQQGPGQDPQFLISFYEKMQSDKGSIPDRFSAQQFSDYHSELNMSSLELGDSALYFCASSLEGAVEAFFGQGTRLTVV.

V usage is TRBV7-2 and J usage is TRBJ2-7; D is possibly TRBD2 (5 bases). CDR1 and CDR2 (germline): SGHTA, FQGNSA. This CDR3 has 14 amino acids. Trimming stripped 5 bases from V and 5 bases from J, with 16 bases between. The CDR3 loop reads CASSPGNLRHEQYF. The CDR3 nucleotides are TGTGCCAGCAGCCCGGGAAACTTGAGACACGAGCAGTACTTC.

The rearrangement joins TRBV7-2 to TRBJ1-2, with D possibly matching TRBD1 (5 bases). The CDR3 contains 14 residues. Trimming pared 1 base from V and 5 bases from J, leaving 11 bases between. Germline V gene data show CDR1 as SGHTA and CDR2 as FQGNSA. CDR3: CASSLGGSGYGYTF. The DNA for the CDR3 is TGTGCCAGCAGCTTAGGGGGCTCTGGGTATGGCTACACCTTC.

The genes are TRBV5-6 and TRBJ1-2; 10 nucleotides align to TRBD1. V shed 0 bases, J shed 6 bases, and the junction held 2 bases outside the gene matches. The germline CDR1 and CDR2 sequences are SGHDT and YYEEEE. The CDR3 is 14 residues long. CDR3 nucleotides: TGTGCCAGCAGCTTGGGGACAGGGGGAGATGGCTACACCTTC. This translates into CASSLGTGGDGYTF.

This chain links TRBV5-1 with TRBJ2-5; 7 bases are a match to TRBD1. This CDR3 spans 15 amino acids. CDR1 SGHRS and CDR2 YFSETQ come from the germline V gene. V lost 4 bases, J lost 2 bases, and 8 bases stayed unmatched. The CDR3 protein is CASSDGTASQETQYF. The CDR3 DNA reads TGCGCCAGCAGCGACGGGACAGCCAGTCAAGAGACCCAGTACTTC. The variable domain in full, with the rest retrieved from reference TRBV5-1 and TRBJ2-5, is KAGVTQTPRYLIKTRGQQVTLSCSPISGHRSVSWYQQTPGQGLQFLFEYFSETQRNKGNFPGRFSGRQFSNSRSEMNVSTLELGDSALYLCASSDGTASQETQYFGPGTRLLVL.